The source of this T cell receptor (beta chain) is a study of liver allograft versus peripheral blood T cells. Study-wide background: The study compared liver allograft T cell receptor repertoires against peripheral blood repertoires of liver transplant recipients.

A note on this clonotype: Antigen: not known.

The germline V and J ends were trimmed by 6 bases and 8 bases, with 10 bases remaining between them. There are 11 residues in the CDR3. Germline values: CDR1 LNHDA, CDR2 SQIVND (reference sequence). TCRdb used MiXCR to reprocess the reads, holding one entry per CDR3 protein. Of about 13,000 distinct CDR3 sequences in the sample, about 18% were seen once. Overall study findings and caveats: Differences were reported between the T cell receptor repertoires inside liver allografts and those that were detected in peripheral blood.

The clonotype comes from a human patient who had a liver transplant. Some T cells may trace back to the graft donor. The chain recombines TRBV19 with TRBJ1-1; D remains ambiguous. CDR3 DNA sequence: TGTGCCAGTAGAACGTCCCAGGAAGCTTTCTTT. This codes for CASRTSQEAFF.